Listed below are T cell receptor beta chains from one sample, sequenced in a study of blood T cell repertoires in COVID-19. The method was immunoSEQ multiplex PCR; TCRdb's version includes in-frame clones alone and lacks a portion of them. The top ten clones hold nearly 6.5% of a sample with roughly 350,000 clones, 87% of them seen once. Sequencing was performed on peripheral blood. The origin of the receptors is a woman in her 50s with COVID-19, enrolled during active disease. Both conserved end residues are part of each CDR3. D genes are given only for firm matches. A clone size is listed for some rows: how often the clone was seen (once, few, many), or a class if it is expanded.

J	size	V	D	DNA	CDR3
TRBJ2-5	.	TRBV7-2	TRBD2	TGTGCCAGCAGCTCAAGCGGGAGGGAACAAGAGACCCAGTACTTC	CASSSSGREQETQYF
TRBJ2-1	.	TRBV6-5	TRBD2	TGTGCCTTCTTGGGAGGGACTGAGCAGTTCTTC	CAFLGGTEQFF
TRBJ1-3	.	TRBV6-5	.	TGTGCCAGCATCTATCGGGGAGGAGGAAACACCATATATTTT	CASIYRGGGNTIYF
TRBJ1-5	.	TRBV4-2	.	TGTGCCAGCAGCCAGGGCAGCAATCAGCCCCAGCATTTT	CASSQGSNQPQHF
TRBJ1-1	many	TRBV9	.	TGTGCCAGCAGCGTAGAGGGGGACATAGAAGCTTTCTTT	CASSVEGDIEAFF
TRBJ1-5	.	TRBV6-1	.	TGTGCCAGCAGTGACCAACATAGCAATCAGCCCCAGCATTTT	CASSDQHSNQPQHF
TRBJ2-1	once	TRBV7-2	TRBD2	TGTGCCAGCAGGCCTAGACTAGCTTACAATGAGCAGTTCTTC	CASRPRLAYNEQFF
TRBJ2-1	.	TRBV9	.	TGTGCCAGCAGCGTAGATCGCGGGACCCTCAATGAGCAGTTCTTC	CASSVDRGTLNEQFF
TRBJ1-1	.	TRBV14	TRBD1	TGTGCCAGCAGCCAAACCGGACAGGGCATGAACACTGAAGCTTTCTTT	CASSQTGQGMNTEAFF
TRBJ1-2	.	TRBV19	.	TGTGCCAGTAACCAGAGGACAGTTGAGGACTACACCTTC	CASNQRTVEDYTF
TRBJ2-7	many	TRBV19	TRBD1	TGTGCCAGTAGTAGAGGCGGGACAGGGATTTACGAGCAGTACTTC	CASSRGGTGIYEQYF
TRBJ2-2	.	TRBV29-1	TRBD2	TGCAGCGTATTAAGCGGGGTGAACACCGGGGAGCTGTTTTTT	CSVLSGVNTGELFF
TRBJ2-3	.	TRBV21-1	.	TGTGCCAGCAGCACGAGAGCTACTCCGGGACTAGCGGAAACTTACGGAGGAGATACGCAGTATTTT	CASSTRATPGLAETYGGDTQYF
TRBJ1-1	.	TRBV10-3	.	TGTGCCACGACGACAGGCCCTGAAGCTTTCTTT	CATTTGPEAFF
TRBJ1-1	.	TRBV27	TRBD1	TGTGCCAGCAGTCCCGAGACAGGGAGGCTTACTGAAGCTTTCTTT	CASSPETGRLTEAFF
TRBJ1-2	.	TRBV5-1	.	TGCGCCAGCAGCTCGTCCGGCAGGGGCGGCTACACCTTC	CASSSSGRGGYTF
TRBJ2-3	once	TRBV13	TRBD1	TGTGCCAGCAGCTCGGACAGGGGAGTAGATACGCAGTATTTT	CASSSDRGVDTQYF
TRBJ2-7	.	TRBV7-2	TRBD1	TGTGCCAGCAGCCCGTCGGACAGGGGCCACGAGCAGTACTTC	CASSPSDRGHEQYF
TRBJ2-1	.	TRBV11-2	.	TGTGCCAGCAACCCCGCCGATGGACTAAGTGAGCAGTTCTTC	CASNPADGLSEQFF
TRBJ2-3	.	TRBV7-2	TRBD1	TGTGCCAGCAGCCTGCAAATGGGACAGGCCACAGATACGCAGTATTTT	CASSLQMGQATDTQYF
TRBJ2-1	.	TRBV19	TRBD2	TGTGCCAGTAGTCGTGGGACTAGTGGTGCCAATGAGCAGTTCTTC	CASSRGTSGANEQFF
TRBJ2-3	.	TRBV7-6	TRBD2	TGTGCCAGCAGCTTAGGTCGACTAGCGGGAGGTAGCACAGATACGCAGTATTTT	CASSLGRLAGGSTDTQYF
TRBJ2-1	.	TRBV5-6	TRBD2	TGTGCCAGCAGCTTGGGGGGACTAACCCCCGCAGTGCAGTTCTTC	CASSLGGLTPAVQFF
TRBJ2-1	.	TRBV9	TRBD2	TGTGCCAGCAGCCCCGGGCGGGAGGTTGAGCAGTTCTTC	CASSPGREVEQFF
TRBJ2-1	.	TRBV10-3	TRBD2	TGTGCCATCAGAAGCGACTCCCTAGCGGGAACCAATGAGCAGTTCTTC	CAIRSDSLAGTNEQFF
TRBJ1-2	.	TRBV9	TRBD1	TGTGCCAGCAGCCCCTCCCCGGGGACAGGGAGTGGTGGCTACACCTTC	CASSPSPGTGSGGYTF
TRBJ2-3	once	TRBV7-3	TRBD2	TGTGCCAGCAGCCTGGGACTAGCGGGACAGGCAGATACGCAGTATTTT	CASSLGLAGQADTQYF
TRBJ2-1	.	TRBV6-5	TRBD2	TGTGCCAGCAGAGCACTAGCGGGAGGGCCGATTGAGCAGTTCTTC	CASRALAGGPIEQFF
TRBJ2-3	.	TRBV7-2	TRBD1	TGTGCCAGCAGCTTAAGATTCAGGGACAGGGAAACACACACAGATACGCAGTATTTT	CASSLRFRDRETHTDTQYF
TRBJ1-1	.	TRBV3-1/TRBV3-2	TRBD1	TGTGCCAGCAGCCCGATAACCCGACAGGGCCCAAACACTGAAGCTTTCTTT	CASSPITRQGPNTEAFF
TRBJ2-2	.	TRBV18	.	TGTGCCAGCTCACCACCCGGACTGATAGCCTACACCGGGGAGCTGTTTTTT	CASSPPGLIAYTGELFF
TRBJ1-4	.	TRBV6-6	.	TGTGCCAGCAGTTCACAGGATAAGAATGAAAAACTGTTTTTT	CASSSQDKNEKLFF
TRBJ2-2	.	TRBV6-5	TRBD2	TGTGCCAGCAGCAGACCCTCGGGGGGCACCGGGGAGCTGTTTTTT	CASSRPSGGTGELFF
TRBJ2-7	.	TRBV5-8	.	TGTGCCAGCAGCTTGCCGGGAGCACCCTACGAGCAGTACTTC	CASSLPGAPYEQYF
TRBJ1-1	.	TRBV7-9	.	TGTGCCAGCAGCTCAGGGGAGGGGAACACTGAAGCTTTCTTT	CASSSGEGNTEAFF
TRBJ2-7	.	TRBV15	TRBD2	TGTGCCACCAGCAGAGTATTATGGCGGGAGGGGGACGAGCAGTACTTC	CATSRVLWREGDEQYF
TRBJ2-3	.	TRBV27	.	TGTGCCAGCAGTCTCGCCAGAATCACAGATACGCAGTATTTT	CASSLARITDTQYF
TRBJ2-7	.	TRBV7-9	TRBD1	TGTGCCAGCAGCTCGACAGGGGGCCGATACGAGCAGTACTTC	CASSSTGGRYEQYF
TRBJ2-3	.	TRBV5-8	TRBD2	TGTGCCAGCAGCTGGGGGACCGGGACTAGCGGCACAGATACGCAGTATTTT	CASSWGTGTSGTDTQYF
TRBJ1-1	.	TRBV7-9	.	TGTGCCAGCAGCTTGGACAGTTCGGTGACTGAAGCTTTCTTT	CASSLDSSVTEAFF
TRBJ1-2	.	TRBV7-2	.	TGTGCCAGCGTGAGGAGGGGAGTTAACTATGGCTACACCTTC	CASVRRGVNYGYTF
TRBJ2-3	.	TRBV7-2	.	TGTGCCAGCAGCTTAGCCGCGGGCGGAGTCACAGATACGCAGTATTTT	CASSLAAGGVTDTQYF
TRBJ2-7	.	TRBV6-5	TRBD1	TGTGCCAGCAGTCCCACCCGGGACAGAATAGTTGGGTACTTC	CASSPTRDRIVGYF
TRBJ2-1	.	TRBV11-2	TRBD2	TGTGCCAGCAGCTGGGAGGGCTTCTCCTACAATGAGCAGTTCTTC	CASSWEGFSYNEQFF
TRBJ2-1	.	TRBV2	TRBD2	TGTGCCAGCAACGAGCGGGAGGTGTGGAATGAGCAGTTCTTC	CASNEREVWNEQFF
TRBJ2-3	.	TRBV21-1	.	TGTGCCAGCTATATCGGCAGGGCCCAAGATACGCAGTATTTT	CASYIGRAQDTQYF
TRBJ1-5	.	TRBV10-2	TRBD1	TGCGCCAGCAGGGAGGGACAGGTTAATCAGCCCCAGCATTTT	CASREGQVNQPQHF
TRBJ2-1	.	TRBV7-3	.	TGTGCCAGCAGTTCACCCCTGTCGAGTAATGAGCAGTTCTTC	CASSSPLSSNEQFF
TRBJ2-1	.	TRBV29-1	.	TGCAGCGTTGAAAAGACTTCCCTTATTAACAATGAGCAGTTCTTC	CSVEKTSLINNEQFF